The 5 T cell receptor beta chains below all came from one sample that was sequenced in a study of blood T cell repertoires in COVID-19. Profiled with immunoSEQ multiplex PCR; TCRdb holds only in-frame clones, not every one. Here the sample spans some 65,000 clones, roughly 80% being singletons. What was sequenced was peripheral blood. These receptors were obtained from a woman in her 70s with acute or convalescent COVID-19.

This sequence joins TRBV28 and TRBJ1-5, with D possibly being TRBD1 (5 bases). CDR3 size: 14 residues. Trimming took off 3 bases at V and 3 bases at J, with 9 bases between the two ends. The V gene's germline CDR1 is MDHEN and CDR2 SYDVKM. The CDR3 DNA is TGTGCCAGCAGTTTGGCAGGGTACAATCAGCCCCAGCATTTT. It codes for CASSLAGYNQPQHF.

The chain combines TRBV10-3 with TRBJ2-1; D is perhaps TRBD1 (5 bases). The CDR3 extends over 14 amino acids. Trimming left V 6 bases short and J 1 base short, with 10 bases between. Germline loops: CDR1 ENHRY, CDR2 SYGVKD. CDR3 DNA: TGTGCCATCAGAGGCAGGGAATCCTACAATGAGCAGTTCTTC. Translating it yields CAIRGRESYNEQFF.

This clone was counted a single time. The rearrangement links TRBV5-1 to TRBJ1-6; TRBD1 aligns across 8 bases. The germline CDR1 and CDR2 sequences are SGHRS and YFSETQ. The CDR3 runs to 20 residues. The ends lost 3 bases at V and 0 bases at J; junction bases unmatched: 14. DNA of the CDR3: TGCGCCAGCAGCTCATCAGGGGGGACAGGACCCTACTCCTATAATTCACCCCTCCACTTT. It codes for CASSSSGGTGPYSYNSPLHF.

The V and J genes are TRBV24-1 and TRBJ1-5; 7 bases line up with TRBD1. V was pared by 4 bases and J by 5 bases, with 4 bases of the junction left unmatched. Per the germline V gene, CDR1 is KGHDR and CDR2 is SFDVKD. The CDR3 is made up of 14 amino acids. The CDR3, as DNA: TGTGCCACCAGTGAAAACAGGGGTGATCAGCCCCAGCATTTT. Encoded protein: CATSENRGDQPQHF.

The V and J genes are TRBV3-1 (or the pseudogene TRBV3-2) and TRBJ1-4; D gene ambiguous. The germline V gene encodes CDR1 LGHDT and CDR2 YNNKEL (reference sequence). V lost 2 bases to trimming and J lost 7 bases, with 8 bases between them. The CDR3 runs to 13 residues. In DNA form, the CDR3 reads TGTGCCAGCAGCCAACTTCTCGGTGAAAAACTGTTTTTT. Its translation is CASSQLLGEKLFF.